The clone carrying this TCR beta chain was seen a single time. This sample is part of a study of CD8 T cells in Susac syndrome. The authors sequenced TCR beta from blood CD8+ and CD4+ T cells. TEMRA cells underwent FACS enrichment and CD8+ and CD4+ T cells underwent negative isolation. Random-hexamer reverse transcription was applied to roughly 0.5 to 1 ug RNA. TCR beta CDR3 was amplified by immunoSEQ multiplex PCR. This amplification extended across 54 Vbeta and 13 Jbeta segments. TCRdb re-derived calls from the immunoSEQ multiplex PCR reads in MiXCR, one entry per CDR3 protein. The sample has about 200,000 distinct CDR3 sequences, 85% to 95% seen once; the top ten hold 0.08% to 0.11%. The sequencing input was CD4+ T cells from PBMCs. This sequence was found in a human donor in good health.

The CDR3 sequence is CASSLVSGETQYF. The CDR3 bases are TGTGCCAGCAGCTTAGTGTCGGGGGAGACCCAGTACTTC. The J gene is TRBJ2-5, the V gene TRBV7-9, with D perhaps matching TRBD2 (5 bases). This CDR3 region has 13 residues. V lost 1 base and J lost 5, with 8 bases in between. Germline V CDR1 and CDR2: SEHNR, FQNEAQ (reference sequence).